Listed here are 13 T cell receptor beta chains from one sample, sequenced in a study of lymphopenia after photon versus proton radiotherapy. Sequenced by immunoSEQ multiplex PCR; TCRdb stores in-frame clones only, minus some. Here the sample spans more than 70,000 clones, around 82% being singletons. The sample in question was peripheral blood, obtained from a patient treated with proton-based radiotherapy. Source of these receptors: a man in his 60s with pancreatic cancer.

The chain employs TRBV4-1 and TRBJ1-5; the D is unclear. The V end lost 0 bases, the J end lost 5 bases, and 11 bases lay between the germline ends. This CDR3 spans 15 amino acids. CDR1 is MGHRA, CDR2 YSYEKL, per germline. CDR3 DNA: TGCGCCAGCAGCCAAGAAGTTCGTACGGATCAGCCCCAGCATTTT. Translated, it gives CASSQEVRTDQPQHF.

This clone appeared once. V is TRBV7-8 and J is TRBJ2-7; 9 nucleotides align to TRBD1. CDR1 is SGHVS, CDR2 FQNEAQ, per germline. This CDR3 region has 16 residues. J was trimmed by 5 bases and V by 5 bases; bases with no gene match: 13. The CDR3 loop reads CASSLTLYRGRNEQYF. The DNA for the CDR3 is TGTGCCAGCAGCCTCACACTTTACAGGGGGCGAAACGAGCAGTACTTC.

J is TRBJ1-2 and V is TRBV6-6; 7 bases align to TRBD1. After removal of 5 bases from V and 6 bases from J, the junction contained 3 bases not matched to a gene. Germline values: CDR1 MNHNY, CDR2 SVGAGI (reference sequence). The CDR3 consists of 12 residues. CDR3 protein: CASSLRGHGYTF. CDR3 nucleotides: TGTGCCAGCAGTCTGAGGGGGCATGGCTACACCTTC.

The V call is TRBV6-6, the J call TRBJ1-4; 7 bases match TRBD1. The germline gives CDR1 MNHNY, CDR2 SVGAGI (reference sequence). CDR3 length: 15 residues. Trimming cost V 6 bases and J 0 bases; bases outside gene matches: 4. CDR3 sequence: CASRRDSATNEKLFF. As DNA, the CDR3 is TGTGCCAGCAGGCGGGACAGCGCAACTAATGAAAAACTGTTTTTT.

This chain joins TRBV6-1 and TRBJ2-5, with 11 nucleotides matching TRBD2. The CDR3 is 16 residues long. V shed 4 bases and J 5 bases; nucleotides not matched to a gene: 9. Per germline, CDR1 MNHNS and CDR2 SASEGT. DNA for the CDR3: TGTGCCAGCAGTGTATCCACCGGGACTAGCGGCGAGACCCAGTACTTC. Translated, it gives CASSVSTGTSGETQYF.

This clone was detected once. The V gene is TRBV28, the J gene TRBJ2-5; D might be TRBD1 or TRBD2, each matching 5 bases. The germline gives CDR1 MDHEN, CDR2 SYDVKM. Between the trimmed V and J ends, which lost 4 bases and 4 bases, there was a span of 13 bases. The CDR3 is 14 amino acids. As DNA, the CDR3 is TGTGCCAGCAGTTGGTCCGGGACGAGAGAGACCCAGTACTTC. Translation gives CASSWSGTRETQYF. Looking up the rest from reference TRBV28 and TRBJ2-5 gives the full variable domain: DVKVTQSSRYLVKRTGEKVFLECVQDMDHENMFWYRQDPGLGLRLIYFSYDVKMKEKGDIPEGYSVSREKKERFSLILESASTNQTSMYLCASSWSGTRETQYFGPGTRLLVL.

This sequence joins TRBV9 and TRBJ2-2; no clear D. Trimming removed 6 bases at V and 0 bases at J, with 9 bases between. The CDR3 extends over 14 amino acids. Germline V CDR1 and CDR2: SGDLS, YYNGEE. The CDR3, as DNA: TGTGCCAGCACCCTAAGGCCGAACACCGGGGAGCTGTTTTTT. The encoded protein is CASTLRPNTGELFF. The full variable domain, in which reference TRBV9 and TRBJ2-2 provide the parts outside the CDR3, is DSGVTQTPKHLITATGQRVTLRCSPRSGDLSVYWYQQSLDQGLQFLIQYYNGEERAKGNILERFSAQQFPDLHSELNLSSLELGDSALYFCASTLRPNTGELFFGEGSRLTVL.

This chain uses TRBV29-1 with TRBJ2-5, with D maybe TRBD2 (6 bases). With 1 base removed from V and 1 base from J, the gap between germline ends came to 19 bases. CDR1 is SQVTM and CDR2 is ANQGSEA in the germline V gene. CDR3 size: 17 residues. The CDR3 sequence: CSVEGRRDISAQETQYF. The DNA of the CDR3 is TGCAGCGTTGAAGGACGGAGGGATATTAGCGCCCAAGAGACCCAGTACTTC.

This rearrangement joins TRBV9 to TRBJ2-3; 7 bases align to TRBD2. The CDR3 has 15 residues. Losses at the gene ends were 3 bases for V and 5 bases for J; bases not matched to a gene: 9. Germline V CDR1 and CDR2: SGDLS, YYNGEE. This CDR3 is CASSEGGRDRDTQYF. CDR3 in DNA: TGTGCCAGCAGCGAGGGAGGGCGGGATCGAGATACGCAGTATTTT.

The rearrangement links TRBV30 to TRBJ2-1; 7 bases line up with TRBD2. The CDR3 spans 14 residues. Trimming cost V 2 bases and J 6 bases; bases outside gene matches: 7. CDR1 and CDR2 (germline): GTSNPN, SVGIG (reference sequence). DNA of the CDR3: TGTGCCTGGAGTCTCGGCGGGAGTCCCAATGAGCAGTTCTTC. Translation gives CAWSLGGSPNEQFF.

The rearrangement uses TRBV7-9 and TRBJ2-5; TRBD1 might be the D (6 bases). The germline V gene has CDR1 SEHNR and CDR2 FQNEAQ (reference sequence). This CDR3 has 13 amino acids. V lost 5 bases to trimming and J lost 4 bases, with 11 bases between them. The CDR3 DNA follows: TGTGCCAGCAGCGGGGGCCTACTAGAGACCCAGTACTTC. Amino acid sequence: CASSGGLLETQYF.

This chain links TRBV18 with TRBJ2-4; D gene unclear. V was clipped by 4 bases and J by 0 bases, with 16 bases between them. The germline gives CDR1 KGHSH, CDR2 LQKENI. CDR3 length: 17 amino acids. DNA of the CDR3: TGTGCCAGCTCACGCCTCGGCACCGGCTTAGCCAAAAACATTCAGTACTTC. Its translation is CASSRLGTGLAKNIQYF.

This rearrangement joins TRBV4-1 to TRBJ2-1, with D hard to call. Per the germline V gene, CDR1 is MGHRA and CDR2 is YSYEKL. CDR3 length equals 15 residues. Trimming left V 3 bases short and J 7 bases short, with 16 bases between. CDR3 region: CASSHGRSLRNEQFF. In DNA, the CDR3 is TGCGCCAGCAGCCACGGACGGTCACTACGGAATGAGCAGTTCTTC.